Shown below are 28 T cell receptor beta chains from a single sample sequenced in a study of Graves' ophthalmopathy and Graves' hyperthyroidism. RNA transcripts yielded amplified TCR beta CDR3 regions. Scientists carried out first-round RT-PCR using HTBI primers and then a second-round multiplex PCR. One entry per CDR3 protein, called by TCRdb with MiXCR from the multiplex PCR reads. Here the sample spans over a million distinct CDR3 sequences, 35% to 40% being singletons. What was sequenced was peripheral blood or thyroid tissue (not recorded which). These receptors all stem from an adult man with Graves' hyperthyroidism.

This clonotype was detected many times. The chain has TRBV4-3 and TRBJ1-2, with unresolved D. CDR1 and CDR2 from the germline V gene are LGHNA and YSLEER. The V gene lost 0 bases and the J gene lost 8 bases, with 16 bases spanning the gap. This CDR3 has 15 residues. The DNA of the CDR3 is TGCGCCAGCAGCCAAGATCTTTCCGGGGTACGGGGCTACACCTTC. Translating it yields CASSQDLSGVRGYTF.

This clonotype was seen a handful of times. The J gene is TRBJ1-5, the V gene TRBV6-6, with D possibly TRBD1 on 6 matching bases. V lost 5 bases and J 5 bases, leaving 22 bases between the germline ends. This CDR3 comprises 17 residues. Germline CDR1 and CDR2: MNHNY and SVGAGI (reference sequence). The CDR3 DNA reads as TGTGCCAGCAGTACAAAAACAGGGATCGGAACGGATCAGCCCCAGCATTTT. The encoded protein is CASSTKTGIGTDQPQHF.

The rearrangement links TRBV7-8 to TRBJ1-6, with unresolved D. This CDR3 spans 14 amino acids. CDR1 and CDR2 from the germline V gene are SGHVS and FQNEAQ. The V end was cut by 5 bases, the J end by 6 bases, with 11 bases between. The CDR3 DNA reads TGTGCCAGCAGCCACGGAGAGACTAATTCACCCCTCCACTTT. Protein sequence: CASSHGETNSPLHF.

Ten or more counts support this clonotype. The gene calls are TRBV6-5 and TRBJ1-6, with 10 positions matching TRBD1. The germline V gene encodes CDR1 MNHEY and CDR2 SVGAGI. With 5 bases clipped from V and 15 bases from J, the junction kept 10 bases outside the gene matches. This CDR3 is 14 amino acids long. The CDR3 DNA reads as TGTGCCAGCAGTAACGACAGGGGGCTCAAGCTCCTCCACTTT. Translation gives CASSNDRGLKLLHF.

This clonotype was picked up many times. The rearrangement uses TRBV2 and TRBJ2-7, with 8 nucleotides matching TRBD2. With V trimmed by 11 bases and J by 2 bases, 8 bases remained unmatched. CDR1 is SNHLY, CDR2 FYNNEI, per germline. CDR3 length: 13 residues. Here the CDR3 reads CAGKGLETYEQYF. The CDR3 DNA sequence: TGTGCCGGCAAGGGACTAGAGACCTACGAGCAGTACTTC. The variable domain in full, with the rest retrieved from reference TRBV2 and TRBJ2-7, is EPEVTQTPSHQVTQMGQEVILRCVPISNHLYFYWYRQILGQKVEFLVSFYNNEISEKSEIFDDQFSVERPDGSNFTLKIRSTKLEDSAMYFCAGKGLETYEQYFGPGTRLTVT.

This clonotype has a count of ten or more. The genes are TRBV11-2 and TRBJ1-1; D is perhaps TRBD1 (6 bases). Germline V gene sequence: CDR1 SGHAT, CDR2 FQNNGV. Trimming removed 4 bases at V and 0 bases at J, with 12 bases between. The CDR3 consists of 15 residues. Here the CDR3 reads CASSSRDTMNTEAFF. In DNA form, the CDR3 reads TGTGCCAGCAGCTCGCGGGACACCATGAACACTGAAGCTTTCTTT.

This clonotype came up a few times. The chain's CDR3 is CASTSSGTAGETQYF. The CDR3 coding sequence is TGTGCCAGCACTTCGTCGGGGACGGCGGGTGAGACCCAGTACTTC. The chain couples TRBV7-2 to TRBJ2-5; D might be TRBD1 or TRBD2, each matching 5 bases. V dropped 7 bases and J dropped 5 bases, with 20 bases sitting between them. Germline-derived CDR1 and CDR2 are SGHTA and FQGNSA. This CDR3 region has 15 residues.

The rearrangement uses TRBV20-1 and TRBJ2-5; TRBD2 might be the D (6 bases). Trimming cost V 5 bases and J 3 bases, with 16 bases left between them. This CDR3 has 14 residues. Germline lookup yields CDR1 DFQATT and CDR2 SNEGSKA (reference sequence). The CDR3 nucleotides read TGCAGTGCTGCGGACGGGAGTCCTAAAGAGACCCAGTACTTC. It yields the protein CSAADGSPKETQYF.

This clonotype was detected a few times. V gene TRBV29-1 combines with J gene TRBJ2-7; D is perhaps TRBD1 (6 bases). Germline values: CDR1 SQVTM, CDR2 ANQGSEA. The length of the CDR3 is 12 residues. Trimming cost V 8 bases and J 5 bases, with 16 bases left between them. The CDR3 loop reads CSLDWTANEQYF. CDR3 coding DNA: TGCAGCTTAGATTGGACAGCCAACGAGCAGTACTTC.

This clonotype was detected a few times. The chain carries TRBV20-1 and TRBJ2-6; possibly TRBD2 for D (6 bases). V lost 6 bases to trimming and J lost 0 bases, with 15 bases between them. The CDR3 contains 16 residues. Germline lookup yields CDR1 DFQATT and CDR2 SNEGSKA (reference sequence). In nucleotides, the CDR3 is TGCAGTGCCCGGGACTTTCTGAGCTCTGGGGCCAACGTCCTGACTTTC. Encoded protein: CSARDFLSSGANVLTF.

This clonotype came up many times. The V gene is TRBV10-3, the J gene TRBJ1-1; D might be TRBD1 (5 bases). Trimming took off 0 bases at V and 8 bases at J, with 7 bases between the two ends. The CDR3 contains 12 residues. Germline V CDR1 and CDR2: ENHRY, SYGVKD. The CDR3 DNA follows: TGTGCCATCAGTGAGTCTCGACAGGAAGCTTTCTTT. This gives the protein CAISESRQEAFF.

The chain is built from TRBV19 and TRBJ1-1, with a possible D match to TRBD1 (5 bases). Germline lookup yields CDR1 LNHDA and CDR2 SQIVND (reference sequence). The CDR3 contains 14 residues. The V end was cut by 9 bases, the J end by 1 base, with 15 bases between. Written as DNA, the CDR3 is TGTGCCAGCTCACCAGCAGGGCCGAACACTGAAGCTTTCTTT. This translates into CASSPAGPNTEAFF.

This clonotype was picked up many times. CDR3 sequence reads: CASSLGSEYEQYF. DNA for the CDR3: TGTGCCAGCAGCTTAGGGTCGGAGTACGAGCAGTACTTC. This sequence joins TRBV7-2 and TRBJ2-7; D not resolved. The germline CDR1 and CDR2 sequences are SGHTA and FQGNSA. The CDR3 covers 13 residues. Between the trimmed V and J ends, which lost 1 base and 4 bases, there was a span of 8 bases.

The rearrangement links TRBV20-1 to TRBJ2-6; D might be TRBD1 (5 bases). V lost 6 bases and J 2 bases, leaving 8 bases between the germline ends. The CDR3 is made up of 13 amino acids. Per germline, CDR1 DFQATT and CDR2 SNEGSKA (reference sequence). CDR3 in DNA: TGCAGTGCAGTAGGGGCTGGGGCCAACGTCCTGACTTTC. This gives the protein CSAVGAGANVLTF.

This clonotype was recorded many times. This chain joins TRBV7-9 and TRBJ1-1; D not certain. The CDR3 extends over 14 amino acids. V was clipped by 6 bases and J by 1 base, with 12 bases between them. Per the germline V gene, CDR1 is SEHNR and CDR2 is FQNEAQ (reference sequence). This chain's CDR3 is CASSLGPTNTEAFF. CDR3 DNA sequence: TGTGCCAGCAGTTTGGGTCCCACGAACACTGAAGCTTTCTTT.

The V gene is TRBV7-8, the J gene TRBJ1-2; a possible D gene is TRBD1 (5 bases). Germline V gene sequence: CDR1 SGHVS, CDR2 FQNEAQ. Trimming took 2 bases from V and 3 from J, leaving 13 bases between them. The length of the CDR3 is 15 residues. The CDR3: CASSLRAGRDYGYTF. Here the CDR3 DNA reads TGTGCCAGCAGCTTACGAGCAGGGAGAGACTATGGCTACACCTTC.

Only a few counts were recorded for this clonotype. Here the CDR3 DNA reads TGTGCCTGGAGTGTACGGGGGAACGGACAAGCTTTCTTT. It is translated as CAWSVRGNGQAFF. The J gene is TRBJ1-1, the V gene TRBV30; perhaps TRBD1 as D (5 bases). Deletions cut 0 bases from V and 9 bases from J, with 14 bases between. Looked up from germline, CDR1 is GTSNPN and CDR2 is SVGIG (reference sequence). The CDR3 has 13 residues.

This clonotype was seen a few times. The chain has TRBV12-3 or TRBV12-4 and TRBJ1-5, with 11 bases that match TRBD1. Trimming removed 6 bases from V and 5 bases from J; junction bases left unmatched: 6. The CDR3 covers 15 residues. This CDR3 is CASRVDRGLDQPQHF. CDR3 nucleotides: TGTGCCAGCAGAGTGGACAGGGGGCTAGATCAGCCCCAGCATTTT.

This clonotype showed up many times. Here the CDR3 reads CSVRTGAESGANVLTF. The DNA of the CDR3 is TGCAGCGTCCGGACAGGGGCGGAATCTGGGGCCAACGTCCTGACTTTC. The rearrangement links TRBV29-1 to TRBJ2-6, with TRBD1 identical over 9 bases. Germline CDR1 reads SQVTM; CDR2 reads ANQGSEA. The CDR3 covers 16 residues. V trimming: 6 bases; J trimming: 1 base; junction bases outside the gene matches: 7.

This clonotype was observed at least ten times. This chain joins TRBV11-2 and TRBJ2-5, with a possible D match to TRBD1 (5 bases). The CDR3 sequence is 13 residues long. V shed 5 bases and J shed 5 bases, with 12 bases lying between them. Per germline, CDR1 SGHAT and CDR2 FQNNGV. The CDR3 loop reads CASSLQGWETQYF. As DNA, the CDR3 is TGTGCCAGCAGCCTTCAGGGCTGGGAGACCCAGTACTTC.

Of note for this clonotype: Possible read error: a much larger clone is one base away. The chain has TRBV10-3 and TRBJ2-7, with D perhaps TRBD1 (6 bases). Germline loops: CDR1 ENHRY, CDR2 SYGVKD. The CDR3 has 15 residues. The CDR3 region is CAIGEPDRPRDEQYF. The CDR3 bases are TGTGCCATCGGTGAGCCCGACAGGCCTAGGGACGAGCAGTACTTC.

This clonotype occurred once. CDR3 sequence reads: CATSSLLAGGLQLKQPQHF. The DNA of the CDR3 is TGTGCCACCAGCAGCCTATTAGCGGGAGGGCTACAGCTGAAGCAGCCCCAGCATTTT. The V gene is TRBV15, the J gene TRBJ1-5; no clear D gene. There are 19 residues in the CDR3. The germline V gene has CDR1 LNHNV and CDR2 YYDKDF (reference sequence). Trimming shortened V by 3 bases and J by 7 bases, and 28 bases separated the two germline ends.

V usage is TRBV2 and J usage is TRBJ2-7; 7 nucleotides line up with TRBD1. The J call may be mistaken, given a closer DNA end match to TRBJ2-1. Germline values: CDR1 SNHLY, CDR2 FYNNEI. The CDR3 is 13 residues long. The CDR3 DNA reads TGTGCCAGCAGCAAGACAGGGCCGGGGGAGCAGTTCTTC. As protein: CASSKTGPGEQFF.

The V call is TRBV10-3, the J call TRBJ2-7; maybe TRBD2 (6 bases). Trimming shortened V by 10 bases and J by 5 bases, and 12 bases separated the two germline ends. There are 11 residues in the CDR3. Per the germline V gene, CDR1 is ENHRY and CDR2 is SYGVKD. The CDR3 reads CATSSAHEQYF. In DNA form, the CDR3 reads TGTGCCACCTCTAGCGCCCACGAGCAGTACTTC.

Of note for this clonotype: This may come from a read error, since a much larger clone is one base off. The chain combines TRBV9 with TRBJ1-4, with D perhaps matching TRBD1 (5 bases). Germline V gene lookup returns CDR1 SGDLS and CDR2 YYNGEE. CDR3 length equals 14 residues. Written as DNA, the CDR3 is TGTGCCAGCAGCGTAGGAGGGACCGATGAAAAACTGCTTTTT. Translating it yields CASSVGGTDEKLLF. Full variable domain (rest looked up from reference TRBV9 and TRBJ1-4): DSGVTQTPKHLITATGQRVTLRCSPRSGDLSVYWYQQSLDQGLQFLIQYYNGEERAKGNILERFSAQQFPDLHSELNLSSLELGDSALYFCASSVGGTDEKLLFGSGTQLSVL.

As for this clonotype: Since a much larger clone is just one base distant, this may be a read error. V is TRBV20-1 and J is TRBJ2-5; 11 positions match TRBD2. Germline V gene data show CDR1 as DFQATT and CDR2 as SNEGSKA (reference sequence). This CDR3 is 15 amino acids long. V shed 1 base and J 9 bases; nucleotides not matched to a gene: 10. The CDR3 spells CSARGLAGFGEAQYF. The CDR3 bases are TGCAGTGCTAGAGGACTAGCGGGGTTCGGTGAGGCCCAGTACTTC.

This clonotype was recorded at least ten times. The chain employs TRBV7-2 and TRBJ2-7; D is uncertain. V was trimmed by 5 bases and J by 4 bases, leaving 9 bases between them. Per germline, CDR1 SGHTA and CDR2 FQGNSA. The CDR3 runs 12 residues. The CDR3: CASSNNRYEQYF. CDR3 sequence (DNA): TGTGCCAGCAGCAACAATAGGTACGAGCAGTACTTC.

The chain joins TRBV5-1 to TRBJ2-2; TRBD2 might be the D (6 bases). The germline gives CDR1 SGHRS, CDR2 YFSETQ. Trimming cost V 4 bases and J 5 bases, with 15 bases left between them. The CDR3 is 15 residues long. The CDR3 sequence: CASSGRGRTTGELFF. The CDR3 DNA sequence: TGCGCCAGCAGCGGGCGGGGACGGACTACCGGGGAGCTGTTTTTT.